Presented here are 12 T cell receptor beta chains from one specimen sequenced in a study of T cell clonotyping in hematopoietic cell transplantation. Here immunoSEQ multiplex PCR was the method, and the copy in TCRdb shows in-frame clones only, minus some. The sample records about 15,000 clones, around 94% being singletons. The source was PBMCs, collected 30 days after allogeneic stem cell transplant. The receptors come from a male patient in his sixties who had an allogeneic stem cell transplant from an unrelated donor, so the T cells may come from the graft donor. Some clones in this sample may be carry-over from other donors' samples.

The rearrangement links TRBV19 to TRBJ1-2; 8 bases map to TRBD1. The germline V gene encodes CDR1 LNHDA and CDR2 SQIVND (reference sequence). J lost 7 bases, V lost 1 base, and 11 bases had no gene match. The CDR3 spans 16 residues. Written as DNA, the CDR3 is TGTGCCAGTAGTATAGGCCCCCACAGGGGGGTCGGTGGCTACACCTTC. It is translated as CASSIGPHRGVGGYTF. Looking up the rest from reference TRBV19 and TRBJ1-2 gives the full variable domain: DGGITQSPKYLFRKEGQNVTLSCEQNLNHDAMYWYRQDPGQGLRLIYYSQIVNDFQKGDIAEGYSVSREKKESFPLTVTSAQKNPTAFYLCASSIGPHRGVGGYTFGSGTRLTVV.

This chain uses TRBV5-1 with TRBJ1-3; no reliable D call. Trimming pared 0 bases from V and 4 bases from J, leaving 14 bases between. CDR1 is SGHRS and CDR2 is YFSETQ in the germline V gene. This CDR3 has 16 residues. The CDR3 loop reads CASSLASPREGNTIYF. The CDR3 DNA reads TGCGCCAGCAGCTTGGCCTCACCGAGGGAAGGAAACACCATATATTTT.

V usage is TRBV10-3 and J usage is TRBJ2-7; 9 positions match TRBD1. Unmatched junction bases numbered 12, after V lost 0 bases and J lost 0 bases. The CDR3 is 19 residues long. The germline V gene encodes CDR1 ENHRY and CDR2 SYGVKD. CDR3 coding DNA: TGTGCCATCAGTGAGTCGAGGGACAGGGCTCTGGTCAGCTCCTACGAGCAGTACTTC. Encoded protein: CAISESRDRALVSSYEQYF.

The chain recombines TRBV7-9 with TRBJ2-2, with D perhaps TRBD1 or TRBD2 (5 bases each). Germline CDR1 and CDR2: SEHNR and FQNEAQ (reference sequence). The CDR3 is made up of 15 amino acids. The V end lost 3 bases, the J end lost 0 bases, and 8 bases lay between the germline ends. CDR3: CASSFGTTNTGELFF. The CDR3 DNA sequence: TGTGCCAGCAGCTTCGGGACGACGAACACCGGGGAGCTGTTTTTT.

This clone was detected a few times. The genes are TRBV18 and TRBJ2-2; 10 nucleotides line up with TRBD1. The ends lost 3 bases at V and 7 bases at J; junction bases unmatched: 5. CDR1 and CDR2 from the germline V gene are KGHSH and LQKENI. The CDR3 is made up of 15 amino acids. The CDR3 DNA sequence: TGTGCCAGCTCACCGCCGGGACAGGGGTTCGGGGAGCTGTTTTTT. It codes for CASSPPGQGFGELFF.

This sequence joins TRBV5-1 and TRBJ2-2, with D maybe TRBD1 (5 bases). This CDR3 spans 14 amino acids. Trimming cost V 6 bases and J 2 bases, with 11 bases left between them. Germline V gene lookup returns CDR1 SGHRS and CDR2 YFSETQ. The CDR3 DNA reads TGCGCCAGCACTTTAGGGGTAAACACCGGGGAGCTGTTTTTT. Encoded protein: CASTLGVNTGELFF.

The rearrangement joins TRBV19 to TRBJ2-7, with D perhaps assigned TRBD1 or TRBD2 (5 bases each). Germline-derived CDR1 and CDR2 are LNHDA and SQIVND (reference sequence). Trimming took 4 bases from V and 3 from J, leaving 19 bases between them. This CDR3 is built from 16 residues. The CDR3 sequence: CASSNLPLGGGYEQYF. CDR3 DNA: TGTGCCAGTAGTAACCTCCCCCTCGGTGGGGGCTACGAGCAGTACTTC. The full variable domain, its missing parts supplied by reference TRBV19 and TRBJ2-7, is DGGITQSPKYLFRKEGQNVTLSCEQNLNHDAMYWYRQDPGQGLRLIYYSQIVNDFQKGDIAEGYSVSREKKESFPLTVTSAQKNPTAFYLCASSNLPLGGGYEQYFGPGTRLTVT.

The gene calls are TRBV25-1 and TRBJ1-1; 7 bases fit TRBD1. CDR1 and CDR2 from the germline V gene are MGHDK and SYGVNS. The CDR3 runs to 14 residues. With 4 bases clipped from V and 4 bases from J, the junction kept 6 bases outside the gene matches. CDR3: CASSVSTGTTEAFF. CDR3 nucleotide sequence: TGTGCCAGCAGTGTTTCGACAGGGACCACTGAAGCTTTCTTT.

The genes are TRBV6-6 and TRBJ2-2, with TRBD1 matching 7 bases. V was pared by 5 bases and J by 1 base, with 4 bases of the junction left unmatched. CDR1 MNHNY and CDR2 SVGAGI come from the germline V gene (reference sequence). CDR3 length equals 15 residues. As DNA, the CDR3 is TGTGCCAGCAGTACCGGGACAGAGAACACCGGGGAGCTGTTTTTT. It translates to CASSTGTENTGELFF.

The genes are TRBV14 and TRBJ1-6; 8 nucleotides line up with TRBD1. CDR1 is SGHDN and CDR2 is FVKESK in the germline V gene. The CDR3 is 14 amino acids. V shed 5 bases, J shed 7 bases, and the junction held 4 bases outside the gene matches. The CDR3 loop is CASSRRQGNSPLHF. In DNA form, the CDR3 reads TGTGCCAGCAGCAGACGACAGGGGAATTCACCCCTCCACTTT.

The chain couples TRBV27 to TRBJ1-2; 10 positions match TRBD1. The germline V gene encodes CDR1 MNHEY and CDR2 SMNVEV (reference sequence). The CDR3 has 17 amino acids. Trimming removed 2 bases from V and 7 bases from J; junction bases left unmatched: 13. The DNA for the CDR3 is TGTGCCAGCAGTTTAAGCCCTGGACAGGGGGGAAGGAGTGGCTACACCTTC. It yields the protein CASSLSPGQGGRSGYTF.

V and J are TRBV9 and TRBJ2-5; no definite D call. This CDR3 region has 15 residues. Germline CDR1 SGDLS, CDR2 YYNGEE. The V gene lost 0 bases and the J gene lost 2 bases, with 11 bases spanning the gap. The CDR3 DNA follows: TGTGCCAGCAGCGTAGCTGGACGGCCGCAAGAGACCCAGTACTTC. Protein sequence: CASSVAGRPQETQYF.